This TCR beta chain was captured by sequencing in a study of cytotoxic CD8 clonotypes in ibrutinib-treated CLL. At the level of the study: Samples averaged approximately 250,000 productive templates and 90,000 to 95,000 productive rearrangements.

Investigators sought sequencing depths of between 1 in 200,000 and 1 in 1 million T cells. The data were produced by immunoSEQ multiplex PCR, yet TCRdb's version contains in-frame clones alone and is incomplete. The table lists 200,000 or so clones, around 75% of them singletons. V was shortened by 0 bases and J by 4 bases, with 9 bases between the two germline ends. Germline-derived CDR1 and CDR2 are GTSNPN and SVGIG (reference sequence). The CDR3 extends over 14 amino acids. A word on this clone: The antigen remains unidentified.

General study points: Public clonotypes showed up rarely, and on treatment they shrank or held steady. The study found clonality rose at ibrutinib response, then fell toward baseline at progression.

The sample in question was PBMCs, obtained after 12 months of ibrutinib treatment. The genes are TRBV30 and TRBJ1-4; tentatively, D is TRBD1 (5 bases). The origin of this receptor is a human donor with chronic lymphocytic leukemia. The CDR3 sequence is CAWSVGLVNEKLFF. As DNA, the CDR3 is TGTGCCTGGAGTGTGGGACTGGTTAATGAAAAACTGTTTTTT.